This TCR beta chain was identified in a study of T cells after yellow fever vaccination. General study findings and limits: Re-detected after boosting: most primary clones, about 95% of CD4 and 88% of CD8. Sorted repertoires could include abundant contaminating clonotypes from bulk cells.

TCRdb recomputed calls from the 5' RACE reads with MiXCR, one row per CDR3 protein. The data contain more than 95,000 distinct CDR3 sequences, approximately 9% of them singletons. The CDR3 covers 16 residues. The germline V gene encodes CDR1 LGHNA and CDR2 YSLEER. V lost 1 base to trimming and J lost 4 bases, with 16 bases between them. With respect to this clonotype: The target antigen is unknown.

The V and J genes are TRBV4-3 and TRBJ2-5; D gene ambiguous. The sample was CD8+ T cells sorted from PBMCs, taken on the day of the yellow fever booster vaccination. The source of this sequence is a man in his late teens or twenties who received the YFV17D yellow fever vaccine. CDR3 DNA: TGCGCCAGCAGCCAAGGGGAAGGACCCCCCGGAGAGACCCAGTACTTC. Its translation is CASSQGEGPPGETQYF.